The 6 T cell receptor beta chains presented below share a single source sample, sequenced in a study of response to subunit inactivated influenza vaccine. TCRdb redid the calling of the RT-PCR reads with MiXCR, one entry per CDR3 protein. The sample yields about 530,000 distinct CDR3 sequences, roughly 13% seen once. Here the sequenced sample was PBMCs from blood, taken roughly 45 days after vaccination. The receptors come from a man in his forties or fifties who received an inactivated influenza vaccine.

There are a few counts of this clonotype. This sequence joins TRBV14 and TRBJ2-3; D may be TRBD2 (6 bases). Trimming cost V 0 bases and J 2 bases, with 12 bases left between them. CDR1 and CDR2 from the germline V gene are SGHDN and FVKESK. The CDR3 runs 16 residues. CDR3 region: CASSQDRDWNTDTQYF. The CDR3 DNA reads as TGTGCCAGCAGCCAAGACCGGGACTGGAACACAGATACGCAGTATTTT.

This clonotype was seen a handful of times. J is TRBJ2-1 and V is TRBV5-1; the D gene could be TRBD1 or TRBD2 (8 bases each). V lost 0 bases and J 4 bases, leaving 26 bases between the germline ends. This CDR3 has 20 residues. Germline V lookup: CDR1 SGHRS, CDR2 YFSETQ. In DNA, the CDR3 is TGCGCCAGCAGCTTGGTAGGACTAGCCACAGGGGGGGTCAATTACAATGAGCAGTTCTTC. This encodes CASSLVGLATGGVNYNEQFF.

Only a few counts were recorded for this clonotype. The J gene is TRBJ2-5, the V gene TRBV28; possibly TRBD1 or TRBD2 for D (5 bases each). The CDR3 totals 14 residues. The germline gives CDR1 MDHEN, CDR2 SYDVKM. Trimming took 4 bases from V and 4 from J, leaving 13 bases between them. CDR3 residues: CASSSGTSRETQYF. The DNA for the CDR3 is TGTGCCAGCAGTTCCGGGACCTCGCGAGAGACCCAGTACTTC.

The V gene is TRBV5-5, the J gene TRBJ2-7, with D uncertain. The ends were cut back, 0 bases at V and 3 bases at J, with 16 bases in the middle. Germline CDR1 reads SGHKS; CDR2 reads YYEKEE (reference sequence). The CDR3 has 16 residues. The CDR3 is CASSLGHQASFYEQYF. The CDR3 DNA follows: TGTGCCAGCAGCTTGGGACACCAGGCCTCTTTCTACGAGCAGTACTTC. Full variable domain (rest looked up from reference TRBV5-5 and TRBJ2-7): DAGVTQSPTHLIKTRGQQVTLRCSPISGHKSVSWYQQVLGQGPQFIFQYYEKEERGRGNFPDRFSARQFPNYSSELNVNALLLGDSALYLCASSLGHQASFYEQYFGPGTRLTVT.

This chain connects TRBV5-1 to TRBJ1-2; tentatively, D is TRBD1 (6 bases). The germline V and J ends were trimmed by 4 bases and 5 bases, with 18 bases remaining between them. CDR3 length: 15 amino acids. CDR1 is SGHRS, CDR2 YFSETQ, per germline. The CDR3 loop is CASSAFGTLSYGYTF. The CDR3 DNA reads as TGCGCCAGCAGCGCCTTCGGGACACTATCATATGGCTACACCTTC.

This clonotype was seen ten or more times. This sequence joins TRBV4-2 and TRBJ1-6, with D perhaps matching TRBD1 (5 bases). Germline loops: CDR1 LGHNA, CDR2 YNFKEQ. Between the trimmed V and J ends, which lost 2 bases and 8 bases, there was a span of 16 bases. The CDR3 runs to 16 residues. The CDR3 here is CASSQFLQGGDSPLHF. The CDR3 DNA reads TGTGCCAGCAGCCAATTCCTTCAGGGTGGGGATTCACCCCTCCACTTT.